This TCR beta chain was documented in a study of regulatory T cells in long-lasting Graves disease. V was clipped by 1 base and J by 7 bases, with 8 bases between them. Germline V CDR1 and CDR2: LGHDT, YNNKEL (reference sequence). The CDR3 runs to 12 residues. Stated time point: persistent/refractory GD, antithyroid drugs over 5 years with positive TRAb. Isolated PBMC RNA provided the starting material for the TCR library. Arm-PCR of CDR3 regions and iRepertoire HTBI primers were the basis on which TCR beta libraries were built. TCRdb called the multiplex PCR reads again in MiXCR, with one record for every CDR3 protein. Among roughly 400,000 distinct CDR3 sequences, roughly 23% were seen once, and the ten largest hold about 13%.

This sequence joins TRBV3-1 and TRBJ2-7; tentative D call: TRBD2 (6 bases). Sequences were derived from peripheral blood mononuclear cells (PBMCs), sampled when the disease was refractory, from a patient treated with antithyroid drugs. This sequence originates from a female donor with Graves disease. The CDR3 DNA sequence: TGTGCCAGCAGCCAAGCCCTAGCGGAGCAGTACTTC. Residues: CASSQALAEQYF.